This TCR beta chain is drawn from a study of cytomegalovirus exposure and HLA in healthy donors. This clone was counted only a few times. V shed 1 base and J shed 7 bases, with 13 bases lying between them. This CDR3 has 15 residues. Germline V lookup: CDR1 LNHNV, CDR2 YYDKDF (reference sequence). PCR primers comprised 60 Vbeta and 13 Jbeta primers. Profiling relied on immunoSEQ multiplex PCR, and the TCRdb table lists in-frame clones only, not all of them. This table holds approximately 150,000 clones, 75% found once. Sequencing was performed on PBMCs. The chain joins TRBV15 to TRBJ2-2; perhaps TRBD1 as D (6 bases). The clonotype comes from a man younger than 35 in good health and CMV-seropositive. The CDR3 DNA reads TGTGCCACCAGCAGAGGCAGGGGTACTGACGGGGAGCTGTTTTTT. Amino acids: CATSRGRGTDGELFF.